What follows are 9 T cell receptor beta chains derived from one specimen sequenced in a study of CD8 T cells in ankylosing spondylitis. TCRdb recomputed calls from the 5' RACE reads with MiXCR, one row per CDR3 protein. The sample has 250,000 to 300,000 distinct CDR3 sequences; about 20% are singletons. Sequencing input: blood, either unsorted or a sorted T cell fraction (not recorded which). Every receptor here comes from a male donor with ankylosing spondylitis or in good health (not recorded which).

In this sample, this clonotype turned up a few times. The junction departs from the called germline gene at one end, perhaps through a read error. The chain has TRBV29-1 and TRBJ2-5; 12 nucleotides line up with TRBD1. The CDR3 has 14 amino acids. Germline loops: CDR1 SQVTM, CDR2 ANQGSEA. The CDR3 bases are TGCAGCGTTTTGGGGGGGACAGGGGGCGAGCTGAACCTATTC. Its translation is CSVLGGTGGELNLF.

This clonotype has more than one count but fewer than ten. V and J are TRBV2 and TRBJ1-1, with a weak D call TRBD1 (6 bases). The CDR3 is made up of 14 amino acids. CDR1 and CDR2 from the germline V gene are SNHLY and FYNNEI. V lost 4 bases to trimming and J lost 7 bases, with 16 bases between them. CDR3 bases: TGTGCCAGCAGTGTTGCACAGGGCGCGATTGAAGCTTTCTTT. It codes for CASSVAQGAIEAFF.

Ten or more counts support this clonotype. The V and J genes are TRBV5-6 and TRBJ2-7; D perhaps matches TRBD1 (5 bases). Germline lookup yields CDR1 SGHDT and CDR2 YYEEEE. V lost 6 bases, J lost 7 bases, and 23 bases lay in between. This CDR3 is built from 15 residues. CDR3 nucleotide sequence: TGTGCCAGCACCTTCCATGGGGCAGCTCCTAATGAGCAGTACGTC. It yields the protein CASTFHGAAPNEQYV.

This clonotype was recorded a few times. The chain has TRBV20-1 and TRBJ1-3, with 7 bases lining up with TRBD1. The germline CDR1 and CDR2 sequences are DFQATT and SNEGSKA (reference sequence). This CDR3 is 14 amino acids long. Unmatched junction bases numbered 8, after V lost 6 bases and J lost 3 bases. The CDR3 DNA sequence: TGCAGTGCCGTAGACAGGGTAGATGGAAACACCATATATTTT. It yields the protein CSAVDRVDGNTIYF.

This clonotype appeared a few times. The chain couples TRBV9 to TRBJ2-2, with 9 nucleotides matching TRBD2. Germline CDR1 reads SGDLS; CDR2 reads YYNGEE. There are 16 residues in the CDR3. Trimming at V came to 3 bases and at J to 2 bases, leaving 5 bases not matched to a gene. The CDR3 loop reads CASSALAGPNTGELFF. The CDR3 DNA reads TGTGCCAGCAGCGCCCTAGCGGGGCCAAACACCGGGGAGCTGTTTTTT.

This clonotype was seen a handful of times. The rearrangement uses TRBV20-1 and TRBJ2-1; TRBD1 agrees at 8 bases. This CDR3 spans 12 amino acids. Germline CDR1 and CDR2: DFQATT and SNEGSKA (reference sequence). V shed 6 bases, J shed 8 bases, and the junction held 6 bases outside the gene matches. The CDR3 sequence: CSAGRGPDEQFF. CDR3 DNA: TGCAGTGCCGGCAGGGGGCCCGATGAGCAGTTCTTC.

This clonotype was seen more than once but under ten times. The chain carries TRBV20-1 and TRBJ1-6; D is perhaps TRBD1 (5 bases). V lost 6 bases and J lost 9, with 21 bases in between. The CDR3 loop spans 15 amino acids. Germline CDR1 DFQATT, CDR2 SNEGSKA (reference sequence). CDR3 amino acids: CSAHSGDRRSSPLHF. CDR3 sequence (DNA): TGCAGTGCGCACAGCGGGGACCGGAGGAGTTCACCCCTCCACTTT.

This clonotype showed up just a few times. The chain joins TRBV4-1 to TRBJ1-1, with 8 bases identical to TRBD1. CDR3 length: 15 residues. The junction had 5 bases not matched to a gene; V was cut back by 0 bases and J by 5 bases. Germline values: CDR1 MGHRA, CDR2 YSYEKL. The DNA of the CDR3 is TGCGCCAGCAGCCAAGATTCAAGACAGGGGACTGAAGCTTTCTTT. Encoded protein: CASSQDSRQGTEAFF.

In this sample, this clonotype turned up a few times. This chain connects TRBV20-1 to TRBJ2-3; the D gene is possibly TRBD2 (6 bases). Trimming stripped 0 bases from V and 0 bases from J, with 7 bases between. Germline V gene lookup returns CDR1 DFQATT and CDR2 SNEGSKA (reference sequence). The CDR3 extends over 14 amino acids. CDR3 sequence: CSAREAGSTDTQYF. The CDR3 DNA sequence: TGCAGTGCTAGAGAAGCGGGTAGCACAGATACGCAGTATTTT.